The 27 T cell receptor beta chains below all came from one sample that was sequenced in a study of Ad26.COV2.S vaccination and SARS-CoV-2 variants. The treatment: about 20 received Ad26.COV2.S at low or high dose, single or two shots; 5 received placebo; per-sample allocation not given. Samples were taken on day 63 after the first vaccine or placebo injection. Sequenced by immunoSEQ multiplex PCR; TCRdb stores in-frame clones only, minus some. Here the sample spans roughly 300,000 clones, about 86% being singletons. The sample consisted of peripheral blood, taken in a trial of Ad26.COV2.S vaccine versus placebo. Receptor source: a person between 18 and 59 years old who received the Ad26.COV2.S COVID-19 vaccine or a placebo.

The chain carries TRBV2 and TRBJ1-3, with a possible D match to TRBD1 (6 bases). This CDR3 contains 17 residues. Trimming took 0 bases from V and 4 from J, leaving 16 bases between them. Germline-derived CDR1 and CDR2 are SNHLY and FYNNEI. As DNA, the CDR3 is TGTGCCAGCAGTGAAGCCTCACAGGGTTACCTCGGAAACACCATATATTTT. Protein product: CASSEASQGYLGNTIYF. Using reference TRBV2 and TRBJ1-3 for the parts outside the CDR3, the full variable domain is EPEVTQTPSHQVTQMGQEVILRCVPISNHLYFYWYRQILGQKVEFLVSFYNNEISEKSEIFDDQFSVERPDGSNFTLKIRSTKLEDSAMYFCASSEASQGYLGNTIYFGEGSWLTVV.

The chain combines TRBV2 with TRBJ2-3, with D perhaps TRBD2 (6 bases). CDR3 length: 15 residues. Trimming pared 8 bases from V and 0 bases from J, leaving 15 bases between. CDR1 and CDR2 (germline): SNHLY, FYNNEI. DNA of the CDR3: TGTGCCAGCGGCTTAGCGGCAACGAGCACAGATACGCAGTATTTT. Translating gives CASGLAATSTDTQYF.

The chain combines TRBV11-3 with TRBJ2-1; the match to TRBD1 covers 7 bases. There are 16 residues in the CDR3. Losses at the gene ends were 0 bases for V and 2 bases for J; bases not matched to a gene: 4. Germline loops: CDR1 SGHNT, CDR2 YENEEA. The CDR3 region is CASSLERGRPYNEQFF. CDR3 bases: TGTGCCAGCAGCTTAGAAAGGGGGCGTCCCTACAATGAGCAGTTCTTC.

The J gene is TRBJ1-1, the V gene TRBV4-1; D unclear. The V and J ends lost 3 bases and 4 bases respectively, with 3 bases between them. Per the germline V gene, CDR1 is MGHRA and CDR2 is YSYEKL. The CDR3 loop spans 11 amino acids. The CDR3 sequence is CASSQVTEAFF. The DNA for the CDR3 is TGCGCCAGCAGCCAGGTCACTGAAGCTTTCTTT.

The CDR3 nucleotides are TGTGCCATCAGTACAGGGAACACCGGGGAGCTGTTTTTT. Amino acid sequence: CAISTGNTGELFF. The chain couples TRBV10-3 to TRBJ2-2; D is possibly TRBD1 (5 bases). CDR1 is ENHRY, CDR2 SYGVKD, per germline. The CDR3 totals 13 residues. V was clipped by 5 bases and J by 1 base, with 5 bases between them.

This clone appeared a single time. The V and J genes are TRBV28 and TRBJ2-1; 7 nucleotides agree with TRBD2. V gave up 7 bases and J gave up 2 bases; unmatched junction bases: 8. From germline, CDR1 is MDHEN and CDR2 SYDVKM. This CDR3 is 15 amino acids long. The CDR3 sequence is CASTPGGTPYNEQFF. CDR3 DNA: TGTGCCAGCACTCCCGGGGGGACCCCCTACAATGAGCAGTTCTTC.

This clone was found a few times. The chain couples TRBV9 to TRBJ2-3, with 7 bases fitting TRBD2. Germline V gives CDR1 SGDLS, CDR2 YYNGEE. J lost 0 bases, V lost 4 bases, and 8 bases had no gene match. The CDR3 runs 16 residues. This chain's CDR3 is CASSPRDYPSTDTQYF. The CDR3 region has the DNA TGTGCCAGCAGCCCCCGGGACTACCCTAGCACAGATACGCAGTATTTT.

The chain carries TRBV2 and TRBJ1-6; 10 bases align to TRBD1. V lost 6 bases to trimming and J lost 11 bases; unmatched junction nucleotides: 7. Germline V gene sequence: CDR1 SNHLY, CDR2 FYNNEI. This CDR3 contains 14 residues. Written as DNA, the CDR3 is TGTGCCAGCAGGTCGGGGACAGGGGAAACACCCCTCCACTTT. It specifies CASRSGTGETPLHF.

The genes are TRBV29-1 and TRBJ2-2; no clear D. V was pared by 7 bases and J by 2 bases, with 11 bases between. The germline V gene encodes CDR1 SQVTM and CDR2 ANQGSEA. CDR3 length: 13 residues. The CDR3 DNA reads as TGCAGCGGTGGTGGCATCAACACCGGGGAGCTGTTTTTT. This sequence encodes CSGGGINTGELFF.

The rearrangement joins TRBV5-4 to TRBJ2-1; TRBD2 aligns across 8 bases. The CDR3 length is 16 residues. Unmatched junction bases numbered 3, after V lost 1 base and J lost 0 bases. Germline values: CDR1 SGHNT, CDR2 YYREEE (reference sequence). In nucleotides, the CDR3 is TGTGCCAGCAGCTTGCGGGGGGGGAGCTCCTACAATGAGCAGTTCTTC. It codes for CASSLRGGSSYNEQFF.

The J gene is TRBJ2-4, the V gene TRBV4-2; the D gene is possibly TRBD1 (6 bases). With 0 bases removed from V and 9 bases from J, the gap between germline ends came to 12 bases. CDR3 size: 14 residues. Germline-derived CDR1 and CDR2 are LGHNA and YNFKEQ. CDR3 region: CASSQDYTGSIQYF. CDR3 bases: TGTGCCAGCAGCCAAGACTACACAGGGTCCATTCAGTACTTC.

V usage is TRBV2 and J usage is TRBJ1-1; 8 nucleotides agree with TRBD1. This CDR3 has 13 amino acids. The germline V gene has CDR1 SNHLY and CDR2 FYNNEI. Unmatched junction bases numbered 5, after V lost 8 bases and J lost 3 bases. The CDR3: CASAQQGDTEAFF. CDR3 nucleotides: TGTGCCAGCGCACAACAGGGGGACACTGAAGCTTTCTTT.

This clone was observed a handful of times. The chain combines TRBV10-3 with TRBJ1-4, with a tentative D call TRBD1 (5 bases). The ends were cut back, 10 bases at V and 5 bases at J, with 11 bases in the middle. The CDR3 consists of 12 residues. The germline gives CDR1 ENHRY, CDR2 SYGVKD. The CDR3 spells CATAPGNEKLFF. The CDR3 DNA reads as TGTGCCACCGCCCCAGGGAATGAAAAACTGTTTTTT.

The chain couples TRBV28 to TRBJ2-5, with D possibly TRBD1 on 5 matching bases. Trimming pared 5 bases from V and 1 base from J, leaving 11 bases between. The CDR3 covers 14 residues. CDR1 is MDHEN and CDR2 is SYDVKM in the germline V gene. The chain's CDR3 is CASSGRQPQETQYF. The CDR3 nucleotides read TGTGCCAGCAGTGGAAGACAGCCCCAAGAGACCCAGTACTTC. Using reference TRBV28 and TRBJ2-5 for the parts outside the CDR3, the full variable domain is DVKVTQSSRYLVKRTGEKVFLECVQDMDHENMFWYRQDPGLGLRLIYFSYDVKMKEKGDIPEGYSVSREKKERFSLILESASTNQTSMYLCASSGRQPQETQYFGPGTRLLVL.

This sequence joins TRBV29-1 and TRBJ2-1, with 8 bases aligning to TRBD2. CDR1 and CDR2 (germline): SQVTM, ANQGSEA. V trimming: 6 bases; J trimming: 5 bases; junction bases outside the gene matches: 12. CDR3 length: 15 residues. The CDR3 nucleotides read TGCAGCGTGGCAAGACTAGCGTGGTTTGACAATGAGCAGTTCTTC. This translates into CSVARLAWFDNEQFF.

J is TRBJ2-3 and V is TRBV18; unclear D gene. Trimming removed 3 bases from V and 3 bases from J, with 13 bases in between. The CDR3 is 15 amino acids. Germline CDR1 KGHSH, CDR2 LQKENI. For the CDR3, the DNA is TGTGCCAGCTCACCTATATTCGAAACGACAGATACGCAGTATTTT. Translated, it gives CASSPIFETTDTQYF.

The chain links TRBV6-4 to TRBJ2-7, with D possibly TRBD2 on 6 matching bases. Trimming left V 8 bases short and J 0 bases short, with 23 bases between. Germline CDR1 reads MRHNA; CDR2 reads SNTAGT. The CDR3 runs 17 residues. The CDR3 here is CASERRFGGESSYEQYF. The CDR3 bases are TGTGCCAGCGAAAGGCGGTTCGGCGGGGAGAGCTCCTACGAGCAGTACTTC.

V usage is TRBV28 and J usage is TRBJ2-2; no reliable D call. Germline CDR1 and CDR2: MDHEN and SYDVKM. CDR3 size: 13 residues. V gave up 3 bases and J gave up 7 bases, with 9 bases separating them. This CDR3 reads CASSFGSFGELFF. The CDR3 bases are TGTGCCAGCAGTTTCGGATCTTTCGGGGAGCTGTTTTTT.

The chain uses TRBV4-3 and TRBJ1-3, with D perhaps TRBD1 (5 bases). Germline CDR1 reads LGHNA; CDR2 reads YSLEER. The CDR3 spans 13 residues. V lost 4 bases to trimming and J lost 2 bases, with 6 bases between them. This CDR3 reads CASSPGTGNTIYF. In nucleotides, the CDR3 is TGCGCCAGCAGCCCAGGGACTGGAAACACCATATATTTT.

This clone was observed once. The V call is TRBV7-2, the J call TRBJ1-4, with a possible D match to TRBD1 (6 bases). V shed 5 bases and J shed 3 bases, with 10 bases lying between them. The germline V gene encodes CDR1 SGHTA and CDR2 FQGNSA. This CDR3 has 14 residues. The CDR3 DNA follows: TGTGCCAGCAGCGAGGGGGGCTCTAATGAAAAACTGTTTTTT. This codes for CASSEGGSNEKLFF.

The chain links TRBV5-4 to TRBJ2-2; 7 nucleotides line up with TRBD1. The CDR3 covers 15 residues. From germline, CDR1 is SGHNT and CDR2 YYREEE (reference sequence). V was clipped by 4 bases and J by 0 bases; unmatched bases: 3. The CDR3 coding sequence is TGTGCCAGCAGCCTGGACAGGACGAACACCGGGGAGCTGTTTTTT. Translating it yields CASSLDRTNTGELFF.

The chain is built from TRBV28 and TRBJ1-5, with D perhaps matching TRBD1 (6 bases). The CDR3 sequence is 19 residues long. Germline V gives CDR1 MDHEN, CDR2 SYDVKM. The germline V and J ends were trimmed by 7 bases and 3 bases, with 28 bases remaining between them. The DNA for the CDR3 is TGTGCCAGCACCCAAGGGACGGCCCGAGGGCAGGGGTCCAATCAGCCCCAGCATTTT. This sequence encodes CASTQGTARGQGSNQPQHF.

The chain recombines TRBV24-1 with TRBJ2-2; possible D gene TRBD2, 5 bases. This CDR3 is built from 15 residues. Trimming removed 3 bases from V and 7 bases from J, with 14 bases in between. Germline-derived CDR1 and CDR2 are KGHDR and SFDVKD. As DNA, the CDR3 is TGTGCCACCAGTGATCGGGAACTCCTTAACGGGGAGCTGTTTTTT. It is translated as CATSDRELLNGELFF.

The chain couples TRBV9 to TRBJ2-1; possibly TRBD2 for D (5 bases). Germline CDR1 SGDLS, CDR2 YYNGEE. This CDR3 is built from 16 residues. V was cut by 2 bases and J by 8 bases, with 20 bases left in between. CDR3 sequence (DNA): TGTGCCAGCAGCGTTGGAGCTAGCATGTTAGGACATGAGCAGTTCTTC. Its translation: CASSVGASMLGHEQFF.

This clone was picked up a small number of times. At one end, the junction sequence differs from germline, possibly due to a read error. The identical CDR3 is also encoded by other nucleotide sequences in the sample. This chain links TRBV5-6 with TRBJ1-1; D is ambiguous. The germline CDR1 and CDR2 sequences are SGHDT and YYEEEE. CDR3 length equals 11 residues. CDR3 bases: TGTGCCAGCAGCTTGAATACTGAAGCTTTCTTT. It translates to CASSLNTEAFF. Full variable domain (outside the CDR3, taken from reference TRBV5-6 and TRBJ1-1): DAGVTQSPTHLIKTRGQQVTLRCSPKSGHDTVSWYQQALGQGPQFIFQYYEEEERQRGNFPDRFSGHQFPNYSSELNVNALLLGDSALYLCASSLNTEAFFGQGTRLTVV.

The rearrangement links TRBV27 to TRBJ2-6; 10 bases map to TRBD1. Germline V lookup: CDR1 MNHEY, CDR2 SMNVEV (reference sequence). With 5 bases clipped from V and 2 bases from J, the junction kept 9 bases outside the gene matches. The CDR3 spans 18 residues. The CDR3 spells CASSPAGQGSAGANVLTF. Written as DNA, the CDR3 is TGTGCCAGCAGTCCGGCGGGACAGGGGAGTGCTGGGGCCAACGTCCTGACTTTC.

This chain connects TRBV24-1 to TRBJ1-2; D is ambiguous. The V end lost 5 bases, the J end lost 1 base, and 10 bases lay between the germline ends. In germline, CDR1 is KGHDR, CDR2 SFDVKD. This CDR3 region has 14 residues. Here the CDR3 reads CATSASWINYGYTF. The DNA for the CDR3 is TGTGCCACCAGTGCGTCTTGGATTAACTATGGCTACACCTTC.